This TCR beta chain came from a study of cytomegalovirus exposure and HLA in healthy donors. Both 60 Vbeta primers and 13 Jbeta primers went into the PCR. Produced via immunoSEQ multiplex PCR; TCRdb's table is partial and in-frame only. The sample records under 250,000 clones, about three quarters being singletons. Regarding this clone: Its matching antigen is unknown.

Germline loops: CDR1 SGHVS, CDR2 FQNEAQ. The CDR3 covers 15 residues. The J segment lost 1 base and the V segment lost 4 bases, leaving 6 bases of the junction unmatched. Study results and limitations: Further analysis was carried out later, and it showed several of the most significant clusters appearing linked to common viral pathogens.

Donors were ostensibly healthy at sampling, although undocumented immune exposures were probable. Sequences were obtained from PBMCs. This sequence originates from a male donor in good health and CMV-seronegative. The V call is TRBV7-8, the J call TRBJ1-1; 7 bases match TRBD1. The CDR3 DNA is TGTGCCAGCAGCTCCTTGGACAGGACGAACACTGAAGCTTTCTTT. Translating gives CASSSLDRTNTEAFF. Using reference TRBV7-8 and TRBJ1-1 for the parts outside the CDR3, the full variable domain is GAGVSQSPRYKVAKRGQDVALRCDPISGHVSLFWYQQALGQGPEFLTYFQNEAQLDKSGLPSDRFFAERPEGSVSTLKIQRTQQEDSAVYLCASSSLDRTNTEAFFGQGTRLTVV.